The TCR beta chain under discussion was sequenced for a study of blood T cell repertoires in COVID-19. The protocol was immunoSEQ multiplex PCR, while the TCRdb copy is restricted to in-frame clones and leaves out a portion. The sample records about 330,000 clones, 88% being singletons. The study drew participants aged about 18 to 95 years from 20 to 30 US areas. V dropped 7 bases and J dropped 4; count of bases not matched to a gene: 5. Looked up from germline, CDR1 is SQVTM and CDR2 is ANQGSEA. The CDR3 has 12 amino acids. This clonotype was sampled from a young man who had recovered from COVID-19. The chain is built from TRBV29-1 and TRBJ2-7, with TRBD1 matching 9 bases. The sample taken for sequencing was PBMCs or T cells enriched from blood (not recorded which). Here the CDR3 reads CSAAGQGYEQYF. For the CDR3, the DNA is TGCAGCGCCGCGGGACAGGGTTACGAGCAGTACTTC.